A single T cell receptor beta chain is shown here with its context. Its antigen target is currently unknown. Base qualities are not at hand, and no much larger clone is one base apart. Each collaborating institution followed its own protocols to collect whole blood in K2EDTA tubes. For TCRbeta analysis, collaborators shipped samples as frozen whole blood, isolated PBMCs, or DNA extracted from either of those sample types. The germline V gene sets CDR1 to SNHLY and CDR2 to FYNNEI. At the junction V is shortened by 3 bases and J by 0 bases, with 14 bases in between. From its cysteine to its phenylalanine, the CDR3 spans 16 amino acids. Here the CDR3 DNA is all that survives: 48 bases in frame from base 1. This sample was included in a study of blood T cell repertoires in COVID-19 (TCRdb year 2020). As for the study more broadly: Collaborator samples came from the United States, Italy and Spain and covered acute and convalescent phases of COVID-19. The material from the prospective study consisted of cDNA or gDNA derived from T cells, B-cell-depleted T cells, or PBMCs. The dataset comprised deeply sampled blood TCRbeta repertoires from subjects exposed to, actively infected with, or recovered from COVID-19. A freely available public database, intended as a resource for researchers studying the immune response to SARS-CoV-2, is where the repertoires were released. The samples were drawn from the first 160 participants of the ongoing ImmuneRACE study and from over 950 subjects provided by 6 global collaborators. Nearly every sample came with metadata listing a de-identified subject ID, COVID-19 status, age in years and sex. HLA class I and class II types, where available, came from metadata supplied by the sample provider rather than from assay-based typing.

The paper's findings and limits, for the study overall: How much clinical and demographic metadata was included differed by source and by participant, and the metadata was provided uncurated.

The immunoSEQ Assay, a bias-controlled multiplex PCR, was used to amplify TCRbeta CDR3 regions from genomic DNA. The authors' pipeline ran thus. Within the assay, amplification of reference gene primers was used to estimate how many nucleated cells each sample contained. To quantify the absolute abundance of each unique TCRbeta CDR3 rearrangement, sequence reads were collapsed and filtered. For each sample, productive Simpson clonality was calculated as the square root of Simpson's diversity index across productive rearrangements. TCRdb's version of the immuneACCESS table is confined to in-frame rearrangements and falls short of the full clone set. An unresolved V gene accounts for under half of the shortfall where checked; the remainder is of unknown origin. D and trimming come from the DNA, and the V and J calls and clone size come from that table. Recorded for this sample are 400,000 to 550,000 clones; 75% to 90% of them occurred a single time. The ten largest clones add up to 4.3% of the sample.

The origin of this receptor is a woman aged 25 to 39 with acute or convalescent COVID-19. This sequence uses TRBV2 and TRBJ1-1, with a tentative D gene TRBD1 over 5 matching bases. Sequenced input: peripheral blood. The DNA reads TGTGCCAGCAGTGATGCCCAGGGAATATTGAACACTGAAGCTTTCTTT. The encoded protein is CASSDAQGILNTEAFF.